These 2 T cell receptor beta chains were sequenced from one sample in a study of T cells after yellow fever vaccination. TCRdb reprocessed the 5' RACE reads via MiXCR and lists one record per CDR3 protein. The sample shows some 600,000 distinct CDR3 sequences, about 12% of them seen only once. This sample comprised PBMCs, obtained on the day of the yellow fever booster vaccination. These receptors came from a man aged 25-45 years who received the YFV17D yellow fever vaccine.

The chain joins TRBV6-2 or TRBV6-3 to TRBJ2-3, with 15 bases matching TRBD2. After removal of 5 bases from V and 4 bases from J, the junction contained 13 bases not matched to a gene. The V gene's germline CDR1 is MNHEY and CDR2 SVGEGT. The CDR3 is 19 amino acids. The CDR3: CASSPTISRTSGRADTQYF. CDR3 DNA sequence: TGTGCCAGCAGTCCTACCATTTCCAGGACTAGCGGGAGGGCAGATACGCAGTATTTT.

The rearrangement uses TRBV6-1 and TRBJ1-6; 7 bases match TRBD1. The CDR3 runs 14 residues. The germline V gene encodes CDR1 MNHNS and CDR2 SASEGT. Germline trimming cut 7 bases from V and 8 bases from J; bases unmatched to any gene: 8. The CDR3: CASTSGQVYSPLHF. CDR3 DNA: TGTGCCAGCACCAGTGGACAGGTGTATTCACCCCTCCACTTT.